This TCR beta chain was sequenced for a study of cytomegalovirus exposure and HLA in healthy donors. Whole-study results and caveats: V segments that were indistinguishable, TRBV6-2 and TRBV6-3 among them, were omitted from analysis. Only CMV serostatus was available as immune exposure information.

PCR involved 60 Vbeta and 13 Jbeta primers. This table comes from immunoSEQ multiplex PCR, and its TCRdb copy is limited to in-frame clones, with some not included. The data hold 100,000 to 150,000 clones, with around three quarters observed a single time. Participants comprised healthy donors of bone marrow. V was pared by 8 bases and J by 8 bases, with 16 bases between. CDR3 length equals 13 residues. The V gene's germline CDR1 is SNHLY and CDR2 FYNNEI. Regarding this clone: Antigen: not known.

The chain links TRBV2 to TRBJ2-1, with D possibly being TRBD2 (6 bases). The sample consisted of PBMCs. The receptor was isolated from a woman between 50 and 59 years old in good health and CMV-seronegative. CDR3 sequence: CASGRGTVYEQFF. The DNA for the CDR3 is TGTGCCAGCGGACGGGGGACGGTCTATGAGCAGTTCTTC.